These 17 T cell receptor beta chains were sequenced from one sample in a study of OX40 agonist ivuxolimab in advanced cancers. The protocol was immunoSEQ multiplex PCR, while the TCRdb copy is restricted to in-frame clones and leaves out a portion. The sample consists of tens of thousands of clones, around 84% of them appearing once. The specimen comprised CD4+ or CD8+ T cells sorted from blood, sampled in a trial of the OX40 agonist ivuxolimab. The receptors stem from an adult with an advanced solid tumor such as melanoma, head and neck, liver or kidney cancer.

This chain connects TRBV7-2 to TRBJ1-1; a possible D gene is TRBD1 (5 bases). V lost 5 bases and J lost 4, with 20 bases in between. Germline CDR1 SGHTA, CDR2 FQGNSA. The CDR3 sequence is 16 residues long. DNA of the CDR3: TGTGCCAGCAGCCCCCTCGGCCCCGACGGGGGCACTGAAGCTTTCTTT. This sequence encodes CASSPLGPDGGTEAFF.

The V gene is TRBV6-5, the J gene TRBJ2-1, with D tentatively TRBD2 (5 bases). CDR1 MNHEY and CDR2 SVGAGI come from the germline V gene. V was trimmed by 0 bases and J by 3 bases, leaving 9 bases between them. CDR3 size: 15 residues. The CDR3 region is CASSYSGLGYNEQFF. Written as DNA, the CDR3 is TGTGCCAGCAGTTACTCCGGACTTGGCTACAATGAGCAGTTCTTC.

This clone came up once. V usage is TRBV4-2 and J usage is TRBJ2-7, with 7 bases lining up with TRBD2. Germline-derived CDR1 and CDR2 are LGHNA and YNFKEQ. The CDR3 is 15 residues long. V was pared by 3 bases and J by 3 bases, with 8 bases of the junction left unmatched. This CDR3 is CASSQGGTSNYEQYF. The CDR3 DNA follows: TGTGCCAGCAGCCAGGGAGGGACGTCCAACTACGAGCAGTACTTC.

The chain combines TRBV27 with TRBJ2-1; 7 bases are shared with TRBD2. With V trimmed by 3 bases and J by 5 bases, 7 bases remained unmatched. The germline V gene encodes CDR1 MNHEY and CDR2 SMNVEV (reference sequence). The CDR3 length is 15 residues. The CDR3 nucleotides read TGTGCCAGCAGTTTGATGTGGGGGGGTAACAATGAGCAGTTCTTC. This codes for CASSLMWGGNNEQFF.

The V and J genes are TRBV19 and TRBJ1-1; D unresolved. The V end lost 5 bases, the J end lost 8 bases, and 12 bases lay between the germline ends. The CDR3 length is 12 residues. CDR1 is LNHDA, CDR2 SQIVND, per germline (reference sequence). Here the CDR3 DNA reads TGTGCCAGTAGTTACGGGAGTCTAGAAGCTTTCTTT. It specifies CASSYGSLEAFF.

This rearrangement joins TRBV6-1 to TRBJ2-7; D not certain. V dropped 1 base and J dropped 2 bases, with 9 bases sitting between them. Germline values: CDR1 MNHNS, CDR2 SASEGT. This CDR3 has 14 amino acids. The CDR3 loop is CASSEGAGPYEQYF. CDR3 in DNA: TGTGCCAGCAGTGAAGGCGCCGGGCCCTACGAGCAGTACTTC.

The gene calls are TRBV19 and TRBJ2-1; TRBD2 matches at 11 bases. This CDR3 has 15 amino acids. Germline V gene lookup returns CDR1 LNHDA and CDR2 SQIVND (reference sequence). V was pared by 4 bases and J by 6 bases, with 5 bases of the junction left unmatched. CDR3: CASSTSGTSGNEQFF. The CDR3, as DNA: TGTGCCAGTAGTACATCCGGGACTAGCGGCAATGAGCAGTTCTTC.

This sequence joins TRBV27 and TRBJ2-3; 11 nucleotides agree with TRBD2. CDR1 is MNHEY, CDR2 SMNVEV, per germline (reference sequence). V lost 7 bases to trimming and J lost 5 bases; unmatched junction nucleotides: 11. The length of the CDR3 is 16 residues. In nucleotides, the CDR3 is TGTGCCAGCACGTTGAGGGGACTAGCGGTCCTAGATACGCAGTATTTT. It is translated as CASTLRGLAVLDTQYF.

This clone was seen a single time. The junction departs from germline at one end; a sequencing error may be responsible. The chain employs TRBV7-9 and TRBJ2-6; tentatively, D is TRBD1 or TRBD2 (5 bases each). Germline V CDR1 and CDR2: SEHNR, FQNEAQ (reference sequence). The CDR3 has 16 residues. The CDR3 loop is CASGFARGSGANVLTF. CDR3 in DNA: TGTGCCAGCGGCTTCGCGAGGGGTTCTGGGGCCAACGTCCTGACTTTC.

CDR3 region: CASGPGDRESTEAFF. DNA for the CDR3: TGTGCTAGTGGTCCCGGGGACAGGGAGAGCACTGAAGCTTTCTTT. The V and J genes are TRBV12-5 and TRBJ1-1, with 9 nucleotides matching TRBD1. Germline-derived CDR1 and CDR2 are LGHNT and FRNRAP. The CDR3 covers 15 residues. Trimming removed 5 bases from V and 4 bases from J; junction bases left unmatched: 8.

This clone occurred a few times. The chain has TRBV9 and TRBJ1-1; the D gene is possibly TRBD1 (6 bases). Germline-derived CDR1 and CDR2 are SGDLS and YYNGEE. Trimming left V 4 bases short and J 3 bases short, with 22 bases between. The CDR3 length is 17 residues. The CDR3 sequence: CASSPSGGSQGDTEAFF. The CDR3 DNA reads as TGTGCCAGCAGCCCAAGTGGGGGCAGCCAAGGGGACACTGAAGCTTTCTTT.

This chain's CDR3 is CATSRDQDSNTEAFF. The DNA for the CDR3 is TGTGCCACCAGCAGAGATCAGGATAGTAACACTGAAGCTTTCTTT. The J gene is TRBJ1-1, the V gene TRBV15; D gene uncertain. This CDR3 spans 15 amino acids. The germline gives CDR1 LNHNV, CDR2 YYDKDF (reference sequence). V dropped 0 bases and J dropped 2 bases, with 10 bases sitting between them. The whole variable domain, remainder taken from reference TRBV15 and TRBJ1-1, is DAMVIQNPRYQVTQFGKPVTLSCSQTLNHNVMYWYQQKSSQAPKLLFHYYDKDFNNEADTPDNFQSRRPNTSFCFLDIRSPGLGDTAMYLCATSRDQDSNTEAFFGQGTRLTVV.

V and J are TRBV30 and TRBJ2-7; 10 nucleotides agree with TRBD1. The CDR3 is made up of 15 amino acids. J gave up 2 bases and V 7 bases, and 11 bases lay outside the gene matches. CDR1 and CDR2 from the germline V gene are GTSNPN and SVGIG (reference sequence). The CDR3 DNA reads TGTGCCTTCACCCTGCTGGGGACAGGGGCCTACGAGCAGTACTTC. It is translated as CAFTLLGTGAYEQYF.

The chain combines TRBV9 with TRBJ2-4; D perhaps matches TRBD2 (5 bases). This CDR3 region has 13 residues. Germline CDR1 reads SGDLS; CDR2 reads YYNGEE. The ends were cut back, 3 bases at V and 5 bases at J, with 9 bases in the middle. The CDR3 nucleotides read TGTGCCAGCAGCGCCGGAGGAGAAAACATTCAGTACTTC. Translated, it gives CASSAGGENIQYF.

In nucleotides, the CDR3 is TGTGCCAGCAGTCTCTCAGGGTTATCCTATGGCTACACCTTC. Translating it yields CASSLSGLSYGYTF. V gene TRBV6-5 combines with J gene TRBJ1-2, with D tentatively TRBD1 (5 bases). The V gene lost 5 bases and the J gene lost 4 bases, with 14 bases spanning the gap. This CDR3 has 14 amino acids. The germline CDR1 and CDR2 sequences are MNHEY and SVGAGI.

The chain is built from TRBV9 and TRBJ1-2, with D tentatively TRBD1 (6 bases). In germline, CDR1 is SGDLS, CDR2 YYNGEE. Trimming pared 1 base from V and 6 bases from J, leaving 19 bases between. This CDR3 region has 16 residues. The chain's CDR3 is CASSVYKGGAFDGYTF. CDR3 nucleotide sequence: TGTGCCAGCAGCGTATATAAAGGGGGGGCTTTTGATGGCTACACCTTC.

By share, this clone counts as medium-sized. The chain joins TRBV25-1 to TRBJ1-4; the match to TRBD1 covers 9 bases. Losses at the gene ends were 6 bases for V and 6 bases for J; bases not matched to a gene: 5. Germline CDR1 is MGHDK and CDR2 is SYGVNS. The CDR3 extends over 14 amino acids. The CDR3 nucleotides are TGTGCCAGCAGCTGGACAGGGGAGTATGAAAAACTGTTTTTT. Encoded protein: CASSWTGEYEKLFF.